Here is one T cell receptor (beta chain) with its context. Its target is not known. Full-length variable regions came from constant-region reverse primers plus semi-nested Nested Universal Primer A PCR. TCRdb reprocessed the 5' RACE reads with MiXCR, giving one entry per CDR3 protein. The data contain approximately 60,000 distinct CDR3 sequences, 25% to 30% of them seen just once; the ten biggest clones take up more than 3%. V lost 1 base, J lost 5 bases, and 9 bases lay in between. This CDR3 has 12 amino acids. The germline gives CDR1 SQVTM, CDR2 ANQGSEA. Study findings and constraints: Tumor-infiltrating Treg TCR alpha and beta sequences overlapped most with tumor naive CD4+ T cells, then blood naive. In terms of TCR gene usage, tumor memory CD4+ T cells clustered together with blood and lymph node memory CD4+ cells, as well as with lymph node naive CD4+ cells.

Memory CD4+ T cells were sorted as CD4+CD45RO+CD25- cells. The chain uses TRBV29-1 and TRBJ2-7, with D unclear. The TCR comes from a female donor with breast cancer. The sequenced material came from tumor-infiltrating memory CD4+ T cells sorted from the breast tumor. Stated subset: memory CD4+ T cells, CD4+CD45RO+CD25-. The CDR3 loop reads CSVEGVGDEQYF. The CDR3 coding sequence is TGCAGCGTTGAAGGGGTGGGTGACGAGCAGTACTTC.